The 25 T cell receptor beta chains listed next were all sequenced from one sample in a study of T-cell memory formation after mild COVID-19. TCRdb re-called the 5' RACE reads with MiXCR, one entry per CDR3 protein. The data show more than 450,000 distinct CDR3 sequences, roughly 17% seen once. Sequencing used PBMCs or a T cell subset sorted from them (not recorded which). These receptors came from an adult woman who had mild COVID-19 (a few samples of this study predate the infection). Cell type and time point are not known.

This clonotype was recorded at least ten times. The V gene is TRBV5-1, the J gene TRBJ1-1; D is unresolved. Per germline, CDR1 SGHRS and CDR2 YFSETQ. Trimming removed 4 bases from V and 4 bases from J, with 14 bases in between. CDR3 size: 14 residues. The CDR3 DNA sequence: TGCGCCAGCAGCAGCGGGAGGGCAGTCACTGAAGCTTTCTTT. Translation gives CASSSGRAVTEAFF.

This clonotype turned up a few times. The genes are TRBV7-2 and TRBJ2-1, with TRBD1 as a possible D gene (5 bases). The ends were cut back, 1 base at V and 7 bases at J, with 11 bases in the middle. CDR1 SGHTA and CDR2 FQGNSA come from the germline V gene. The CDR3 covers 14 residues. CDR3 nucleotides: TGTGCCAGCAGCTTAGGTGGGGCAACGAATGAGCAGTTCTTC. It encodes CASSLGGATNEQFF.

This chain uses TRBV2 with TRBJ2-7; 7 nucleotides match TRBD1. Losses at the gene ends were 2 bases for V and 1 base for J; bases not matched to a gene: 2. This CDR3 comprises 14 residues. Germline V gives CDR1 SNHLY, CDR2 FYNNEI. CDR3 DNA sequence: TGTGCCAGCAGTGAACAGGGGGTTTCCTACGAGCAGTACTTC. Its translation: CASSEQGVSYEQYF.

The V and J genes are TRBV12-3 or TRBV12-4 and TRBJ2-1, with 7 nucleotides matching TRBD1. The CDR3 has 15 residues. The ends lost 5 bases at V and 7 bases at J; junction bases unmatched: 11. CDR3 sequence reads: CASSRGQDLRNEQFF. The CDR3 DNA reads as TGTGCCAGCAGTCGTGGACAGGATCTCAGGAATGAGCAGTTCTTC.

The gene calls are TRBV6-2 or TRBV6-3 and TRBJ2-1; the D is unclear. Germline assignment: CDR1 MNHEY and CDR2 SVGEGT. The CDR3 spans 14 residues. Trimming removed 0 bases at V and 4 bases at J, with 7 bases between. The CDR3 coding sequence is TGTGCCAGCAGTTACTCGCGTGGATACAATGAGCAGTTCTTC. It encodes CASSYSRGYNEQFF.

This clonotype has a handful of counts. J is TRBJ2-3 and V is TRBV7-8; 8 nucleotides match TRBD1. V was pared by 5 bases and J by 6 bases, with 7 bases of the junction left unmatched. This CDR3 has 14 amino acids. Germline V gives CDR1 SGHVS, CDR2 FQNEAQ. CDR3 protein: CASSPGGRVDTQYF. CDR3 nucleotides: TGTGCCAGCAGCCCAGGGGGCCGTGTGGATACGCAGTATTTT.

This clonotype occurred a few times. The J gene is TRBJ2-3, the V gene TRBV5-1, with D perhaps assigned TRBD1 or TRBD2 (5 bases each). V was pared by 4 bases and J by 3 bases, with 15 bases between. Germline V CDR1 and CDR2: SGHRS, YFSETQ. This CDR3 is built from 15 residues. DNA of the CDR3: TGCGCCAGCAGCCCCCGGGACCAGAGGACAGATACGCAGTATTTT. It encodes CASSPRDQRTDTQYF.

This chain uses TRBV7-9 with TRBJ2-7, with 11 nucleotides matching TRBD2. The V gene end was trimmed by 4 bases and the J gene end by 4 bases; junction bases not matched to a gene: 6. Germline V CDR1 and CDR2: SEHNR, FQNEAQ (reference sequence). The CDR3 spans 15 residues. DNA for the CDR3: TGTGCCAGCAGCTCCCCCGGGACTAGCGGTTACGAGCAGTACTTC. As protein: CASSSPGTSGYEQYF.

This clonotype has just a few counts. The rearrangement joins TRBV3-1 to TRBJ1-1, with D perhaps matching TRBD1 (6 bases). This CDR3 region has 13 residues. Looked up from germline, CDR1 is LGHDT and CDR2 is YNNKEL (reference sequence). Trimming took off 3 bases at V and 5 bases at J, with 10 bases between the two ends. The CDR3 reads CASSHRGGTEAFF. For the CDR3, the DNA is TGTGCCAGCAGCCACAGGGGCGGGACTGAAGCTTTCTTT.

The CDR3 is CASSSSGGAQETQYF. In DNA form, the CDR3 reads TGTGCCAGCAGCTCTAGCGGGGGGGCCCAGGAGACCCAGTACTTC. The chain recombines TRBV7-3 with TRBJ2-5, with 12 bases aligning to TRBD2. This CDR3 contains 15 residues. Trimming took 4 bases from V and 5 from J; bases not matched to a gene: 5. The germline CDR1 and CDR2 sequences are SGHTA and FQGTGA.

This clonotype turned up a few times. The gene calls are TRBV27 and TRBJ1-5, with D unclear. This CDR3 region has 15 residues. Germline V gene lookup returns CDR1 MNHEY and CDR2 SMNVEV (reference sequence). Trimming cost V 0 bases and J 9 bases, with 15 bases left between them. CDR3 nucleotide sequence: TGTGCCAGCAGTTTATCGGTCGGAGCCCAGTGGCCCCAGCATTTT. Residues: CASSLSVGAQWPQHF.

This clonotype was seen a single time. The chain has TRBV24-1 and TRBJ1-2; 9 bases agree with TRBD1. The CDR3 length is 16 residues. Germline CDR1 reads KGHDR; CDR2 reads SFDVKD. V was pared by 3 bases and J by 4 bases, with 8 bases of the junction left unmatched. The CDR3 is CATSDMGQGGLYGYTF. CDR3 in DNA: TGTGCCACCAGTGATATGGGACAGGGCGGCCTCTATGGCTACACCTTC.

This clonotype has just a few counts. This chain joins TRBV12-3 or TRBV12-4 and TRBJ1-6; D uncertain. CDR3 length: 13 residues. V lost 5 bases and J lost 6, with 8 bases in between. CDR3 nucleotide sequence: TGTGCCAGCAGTGTTGGGATTAATTCACCCCTCCACTTT. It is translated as CASSVGINSPLHF.

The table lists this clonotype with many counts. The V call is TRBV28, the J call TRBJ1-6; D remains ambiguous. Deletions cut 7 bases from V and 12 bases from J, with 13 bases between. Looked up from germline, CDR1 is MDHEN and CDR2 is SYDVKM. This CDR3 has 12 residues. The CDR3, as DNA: TGTGCCAGCACCGAAGGGATACGACCCCTCCACTTT. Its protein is CASTEGIRPLHF.

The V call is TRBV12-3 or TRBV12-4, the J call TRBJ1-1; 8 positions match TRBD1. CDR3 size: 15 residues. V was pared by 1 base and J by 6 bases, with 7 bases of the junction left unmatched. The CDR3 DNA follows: TGTGCCAGCAGTTTAGGTGGGACAGGTATGGCTGAAGCTTTCTTT. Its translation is CASSLGGTGMAEAFF.

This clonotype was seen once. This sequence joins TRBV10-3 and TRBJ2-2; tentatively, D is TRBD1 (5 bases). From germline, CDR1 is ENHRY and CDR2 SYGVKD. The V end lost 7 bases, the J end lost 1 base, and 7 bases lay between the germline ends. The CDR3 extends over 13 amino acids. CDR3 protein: CAIKGLNTGELFF. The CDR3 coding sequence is TGTGCCATCAAGGGGCTGAACACCGGGGAGCTGTTTTTT.

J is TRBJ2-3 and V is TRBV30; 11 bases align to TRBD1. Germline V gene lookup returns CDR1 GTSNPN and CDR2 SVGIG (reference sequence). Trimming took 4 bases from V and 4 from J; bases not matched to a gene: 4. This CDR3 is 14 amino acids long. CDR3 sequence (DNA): TGTGCCTGGAACGCGGGACAGGGGGCAGATACGCAGTATTTT. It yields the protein CAWNAGQGADTQYF. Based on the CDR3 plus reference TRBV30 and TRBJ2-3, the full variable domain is SQTIHQWPATLVQPVGSPLSLECTVEGTSNPNLYWYRQAAGRGLQLLFYSVGIGQISSEVPQNLSASRPQDRQFILSSKKLLLSDSGFYLCAWNAGQGADTQYFGPGTRLTVL.

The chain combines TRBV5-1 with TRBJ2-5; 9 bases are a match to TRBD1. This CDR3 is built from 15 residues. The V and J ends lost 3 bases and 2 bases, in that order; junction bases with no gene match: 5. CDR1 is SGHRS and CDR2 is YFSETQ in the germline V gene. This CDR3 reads CASSYGTGQQETQYF. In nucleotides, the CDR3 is TGCGCCAGCAGCTACGGGACAGGGCAACAAGAGACCCAGTACTTC.

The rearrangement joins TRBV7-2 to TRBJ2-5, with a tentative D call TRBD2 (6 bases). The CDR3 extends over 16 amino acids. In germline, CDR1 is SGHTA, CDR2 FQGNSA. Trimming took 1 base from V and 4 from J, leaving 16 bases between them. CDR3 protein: CASSLGRLGARETQYF. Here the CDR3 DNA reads TGTGCCAGCAGCTTAGGGCGACTAGGGGCGAGAGAGACCCAGTACTTC.

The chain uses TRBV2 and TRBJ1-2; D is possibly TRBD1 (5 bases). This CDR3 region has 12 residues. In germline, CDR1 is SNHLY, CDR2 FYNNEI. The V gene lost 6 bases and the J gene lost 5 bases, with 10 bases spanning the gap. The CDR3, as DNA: TGTGCCAGCAGACAGGTTATATATGGCTACACCTTC. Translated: CASRQVIYGYTF.

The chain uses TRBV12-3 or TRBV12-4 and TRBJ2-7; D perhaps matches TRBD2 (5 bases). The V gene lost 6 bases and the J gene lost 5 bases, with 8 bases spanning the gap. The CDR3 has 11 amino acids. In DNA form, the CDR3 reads TGTGCCAGCAGCACCGGGAACGAGCAGTACTTC. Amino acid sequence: CASSTGNEQYF.

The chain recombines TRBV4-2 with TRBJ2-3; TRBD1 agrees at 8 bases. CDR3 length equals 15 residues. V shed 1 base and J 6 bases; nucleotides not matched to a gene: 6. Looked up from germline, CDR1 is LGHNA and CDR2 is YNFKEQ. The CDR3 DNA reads TGTGCCAGCAGCCAAGTCCGGCAGGGGGCCGATACGCAGTATTTT. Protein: CASSQVRQGADTQYF.

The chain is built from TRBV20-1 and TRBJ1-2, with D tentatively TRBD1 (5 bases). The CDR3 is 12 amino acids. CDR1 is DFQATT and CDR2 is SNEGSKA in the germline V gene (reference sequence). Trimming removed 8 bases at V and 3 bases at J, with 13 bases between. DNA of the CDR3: TGCAGTACCCCAGACAGACACTATGGCTACACCTTC. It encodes CSTPDRHYGYTF.

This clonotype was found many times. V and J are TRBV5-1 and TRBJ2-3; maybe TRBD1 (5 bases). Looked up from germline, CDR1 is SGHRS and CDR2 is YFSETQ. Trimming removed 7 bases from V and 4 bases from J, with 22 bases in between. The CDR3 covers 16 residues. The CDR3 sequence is CASFPGVTAWPDTQYF. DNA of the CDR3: TGCGCCAGCTTCCCTGGGGTGACAGCCTGGCCAGATACGCAGTATTTT.

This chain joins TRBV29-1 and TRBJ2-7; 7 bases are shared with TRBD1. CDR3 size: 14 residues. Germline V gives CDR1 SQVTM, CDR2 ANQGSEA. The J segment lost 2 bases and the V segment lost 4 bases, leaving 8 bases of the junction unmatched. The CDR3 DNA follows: TGCAGCGTTGGAACAGGGACAGCCCCCTACGAGCAGTACTTC. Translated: CSVGTGTAPYEQYF.